The present T cell receptor (beta chain) was sequenced within a study of T cell responses to AZD1222 COVID-19 vaccine. TCRdb's table, derived via immunoSEQ multiplex PCR, lists solely in-frame clones and lacks some. The repertoire consists of more than 95,000 clones, with more than 75% occurring once and the leading ten covering 2.5% to 3.5%. The source material was peripheral blood, sampled 28 days after the second dose of the MenACWY control vaccine. The TCR originated in an adult who received the MenACWY meningococcal vaccine as a control.

The CDR3 region is CASSPKDIAVSSQPQHF. DNA for the CDR3: TGTGCCAGCAGCCCCAAAGACATAGCGGTGAGCTCCCAGCCCCAGCATTTT. V and J are TRBV7-2 and TRBJ1-5; D ambiguous. Germline V gene sequence: CDR1 SGHTA, CDR2 FQGNSA. The CDR3 has 17 residues. The V end was cut by 5 bases, the J end by 7 bases, with 24 bases between.